This TCR beta chain emerged from a study of T cells after yellow fever vaccination. Study findings and constraints: Post-booster samples contained most primary-vaccination clones (approximately 96% CD4, roughly 88% CD8). Repertoires sorted by FACS could include abundant clonotypes that are contaminants from the bulk population.

5'RACE template switching produced TCR cDNA carrying a universal primer site and UMIs. Via MiXCR, TCRdb re-called the 5' RACE reads, giving one row per CDR3 protein. The profile shows about 130,000 distinct CDR3 sequences, under 9% of them singletons. This clonotype was counted between two and nine times. Its matching antigen is unknown. Germline lookup yields CDR1 MNHNY and CDR2 SVGAGI (reference sequence). The CDR3 covers 15 residues. The J segment lost 5 bases and the V segment lost 4 bases, leaving 6 bases of the junction unmatched. The rearrangement joins TRBV6-6 to TRBJ2-1, with 9 bases aligning to TRBD1. This receptor was taken from a man between 18 and 29 years old who received the YFV17D yellow fever vaccine. Sequencing was performed on CD8+ T cells sorted from PBMCs, taken on the day of the yellow fever booster vaccination. CDR3 loop: CASSWDREWDNEQFF. CDR3 DNA sequence: TGTGCCAGCAGTTGGGACAGGGAATGGGACAATGAGCAGTTCTTC.